These T cell receptor beta chains were read from a single sample in a study of T cell repertoires in cytomegalovirus infection. The antigens for these receptors are not known. TCRdb re-called the reads through MiXCR, storing one row per CDR3 protein. The sample carries 700,000 to 900,000 distinct CDR3 sequences, approximately 32% recorded once. Sequences were derived from cultured CD8+ T cells from PBMCs, sampled from culture after CMV antigen stimulation. These TCRs come from a human donor in good health (CMV status not recorded). Some clones in this sample may be carry-over from other donors' samples. The CDR3 runs from the conserved cysteine through the conserved F or W. The order of the fields is clone size, V gene, D gene, J gene, CDR3 protein, CDR3 DNA. A D gene is named only where the DNA matches it firmly. The size field is filled for only some rows; it gives once, few, many or a size class.

size: few; V: TRBV7-6; D: NA; J: TRBJ2-3; CDR3: CASSLLQQNTDTQYF; DNA: TGTGCCAGCAGCTTGTTACAGCAGAACACAGATACGCAGTATTTT
size: NA; V: TRBV5-6; D: NA; J: TRBJ1-2; CDR3: CASSLENRPNYGYTF; DNA: TGTGCCAGCAGCTTGGAAAACAGACCTAACTATGGCTACACCTTC
size: NA; V: TRBV6-5; D: NA; J: TRBJ1-1; CDR3: CASSYSYRGGDTEAFF; DNA: TGTGCCAGCAGTTACTCGTATAGGGGGGGCGACACTGAAGCTTTCTTT
size: NA; V: TRBV6-5; D: TRBD1; J: TRBJ1-2; CDR3: CASSYSQGASAGYTF; DNA: TGTGCCAGCAGTTACTCCCAGGGGGCGTCGGCTGGCTACACCTTC
size: many; V: TRBV7-8; D: NA; J: TRBJ2-1; CDR3: CASSLSSQDYYNEQFF; DNA: TGTGCCAGCAGCTTAAGTTCCCAGGATTACTACAATGAGCAGTTCTTC
size: NA; V: TRBV7-6; D: NA; J: TRBJ2-2; CDR3: CASSFWDGRSITGELFF; DNA: TGTGCCAGCAGCTTTTGGGACGGAAGGTCGATCACCGGGGAGCTGTTTTTT
size: NA; V: TRBV6-5; D: TRBD1; J: TRBJ2-1; CDR3: CASSLQGAPVNEQFF; DNA: TGTGCCAGCAGTCTACAGGGGGCCCCTGTCAATGAGCAGTTCTTC
size: NA; V: TRBV2; D: TRBD1; J: TRBJ2-7; CDR3: CAGVRTGVDEQYF; DNA: TGTGCCGGGGTAAGGACAGGGGTTGACGAGCAGTACTTC
size: NA; V: TRBV7-2; D: NA; J: TRBJ2-1; CDR3: CASSFRGWSYNEQFF; DNA: TGTGCCAGCAGCTTTCGGGGCTGGTCCTACAATGAGCAGTTCTTC
size: NA; V: TRBV6-2/TRBV6-3; D: NA; J: TRBJ2-1; CDR3: CASSGPLPEQFF; DNA: TGTGCCAGCAGTGGCCCCCTCCCTGAGCAGTTCTTC
size: once; V: TRBV27; D: TRBD1; J: TRBJ2-2; CDR3: CASSFSDRAGRELFF; DNA: TGTGCCAGCAGTTTCTCAGACAGGGCGGGCCGGGAGCTGTTTTTT
size: many; V: TRBV7-9; D: NA; J: TRBJ2-7; CDR3: CASSFVTGMSSYEQYF; DNA: TGTGCCAGCAGCTTCGTAACAGGGATGAGCTCCTACGAGCAGTACTTC
size: few; V: TRBV27; D: NA; J: TRBJ1-2; CDR3: CASSLKRSNYGYTF; DNA: TGTGCCAGCAGTTTAAAAAGGAGTAACTATGGCTACACCTTC
size: once; V: TRBV7-9; D: TRBD2; J: TRBJ2-3; CDR3: CASGGGGVSDTQYF; DNA: TGTGCCAGCGGTGGCGGGGGAGTGTCAGATACGCAGTATTTT
size: few; V: TRBV6-5; D: NA; J: TRBJ1-2; CDR3: CASSYGPGAGNYGYTF; DNA: TGTGCCAGCAGTTACGGTCCGGGGGCGGGGAACTATGGCTACACCTTC
size: few; V: TRBV4-3; D: TRBD2; J: TRBJ2-3; CDR3: CASSQETSGGTDTQYF; DNA: TGCGCCAGCAGCCAAGAGACTAGCGGGGGCACAGATACGCAGTATTTT
size: NA; V: TRBV20-1; D: NA; J: TRBJ2-7; CDR3: CSASKERGGGEQYF; DNA: TGCAGTGCTAGCAAGGAGCGCGGAGGGGGCGAGCAGTACTTC
size: few; V: TRBV5-6; D: NA; J: TRBJ1-6; CDR3: CASSDQGSSYNSPLHF; DNA: TGTGCCAGCAGCGACCAGGGGAGCTCCTATAATTCACCCCTCCACTTT
size: many; V: TRBV7-8; D: TRBD2; J: TRBJ2-1; CDR3: CASSLAFLAGSNEQFF; DNA: TGTGCCAGCAGCTTAGCGTTCCTAGCGGGGAGCAATGAGCAGTTCTTC
size: few; V: TRBV5-8; D: NA; J: TRBJ2-1; CDR3: CASSLRTYLANSYNEQFF; DNA: TGTGCCAGCAGCTTACGTACTTATCTAGCAAACTCCTACAATGAGCAGTTCTTC
size: NA; V: TRBV4-3; D: NA; J: TRBJ2-3; CDR3: CASSQERAGFTDTQYF; DNA: TGCGCCAGCAGCCAAGAGAGGGCCGGCTTCACAGATACGCAGTATTTT
size: many; V: TRBV7-2; D: NA; J: TRBJ2-1; CDR3: CASSSGRGPNEQFF; DNA: TGTGCCAGCAGCTCGGGCAGGGGCCCCAATGAGCAGTTCTTC
size: NA; V: TRBV9; D: TRBD2; J: TRBJ2-3; CDR3: CASSVGLAGGTDTQYF; DNA: TGTGCCAGCAGCGTAGGCCTAGCGGGGGGCACAGATACGCAGTATTTT
size: NA; V: TRBV5-4; D: TRBD2; J: TRBJ2-7; CDR3: CASSRAGGRLHEQYF; DNA: TGTGCCAGCAGCCGAGCGGGGGGGCGCCTCCACGAGCAGTACTTC
size: few; V: TRBV6-6; D: TRBD2; J: TRBJ2-3; CDR3: CASSYLGRGLALGYTQYF; DNA: TGTGCCAGCAGTTACCTAGGCAGGGGACTAGCGCTCGGGTATACGCAGTATTTT
size: NA; V: TRBV28; D: TRBD1; J: TRBJ2-7; CDR3: CASSPTGGDEQYF; DNA: TGTGCCAGCAGCCCCACAGGGGGCGACGAGCAGTACTTC
size: few; V: TRBV5-6; D: NA; J: TRBJ2-7; CDR3: CASSGKPEIYEQYF; DNA: TGTGCCAGCAGCGGAAAGCCAGAGATCTACGAGCAGTACTTC
size: once; V: TRBV12-3/TRBV12-4; D: NA; J: TRBJ1-2; CDR3: CAIPRGDGYTF; DNA: TGTGCCATCCCAAGGGGGGATGGCTACACCTTC
size: NA; V: TRBV20-1; D: TRBD1; J: TRBJ1-3; CDR3: CSATTGGSGNTIYF; DNA: TGCAGTGCTACGACAGGGGGCTCTGGAAACACCATATATTTT
size: NA; V: TRBV24-1; D: NA; J: TRBJ2-3; CDR3: CATSDPGRIDTQYF; DNA: TGTGCCACCAGTGATCCAGGGAGGATAGATACGCAGTATTTT
size: NA; V: TRBV7-9; D: TRBD2; J: TRBJ2-1; CDR3: CASRFPGLGGYNEQFF; DNA: TGTGCCAGCAGATTTCCGGGACTAGGCGGATACAATGAGCAGTTCTTC
size: many; V: TRBV7-8; D: NA; J: TRBJ1-4; CDR3: CASSSGGSAINEKLFF; DNA: TGTGCCAGCAGCTCTGGGGGCTCGGCGATTAATGAAAAACTGTTTTTT
size: NA; V: TRBV5-4; D: NA; J: TRBJ1-6; CDR3: CASSLGPLVATPLHF; DNA: TGTGCCAGCAGCTTGGGGCCGTTGGTCGCTACACCCCTCCACTTT
size: few; V: TRBV7-9; D: NA; J: TRBJ2-7; CDR3: CASSLGQKFGVLYEQYF; DNA: TGTGCCAGCAGCTTAGGACAAAAGTTCGGGGTGCTCTACGAGCAGTACTTC
size: few; V: TRBV19; D: NA; J: TRBJ1-5; CDR3: CASSIIEFNQPQHF; DNA: TGTGCCAGTAGTATAATCGAGTTCAATCAGCCCCAGCATTTT
size: NA; V: TRBV5-6; D: NA; J: TRBJ2-1; CDR3: CASSFGRIYNEQFF; DNA: TGTGCCAGCAGCTTTGGACGGATCTACAATGAGCAGTTCTTC
size: many; V: TRBV7-8; D: NA; J: TRBJ2-1; CDR3: CASSSYVGLEQFF; DNA: TGTGCCAGCAGCTCATACGTTGGATTGGAGCAGTTCTTC
size: NA; V: TRBV6-8; D: TRBD1; J: TRBJ1-5; CDR3: CASSYFPTDRGAQHF; DNA: TGTGCCAGCAGTTACTTTCCCACGGACAGGGGGGCCCAGCATTTT
size: once; V: TRBV4-1; D: TRBD2; J: TRBJ2-1; CDR3: CASSHQGLAGGDNEQFF; DNA: TGCGCCAGCAGCCACCAGGGACTAGCGGGGGGGGACAATGAGCAGTTCTTC
size: NA; V: TRBV7-6; D: NA; J: TRBJ1-4; CDR3: CASSFNTIGTDEKLFF; DNA: TGTGCCAGCAGCTTTAACACTATTGGGACTGATGAAAAACTGTTTTTT
size: many; V: TRBV7-9; D: TRBD1; J: TRBJ1-1; CDR3: CASSPTGALPMNTEAFF; DNA: TGTGCCAGCAGCCCGACAGGGGCCTTACCTATGAACACTGAAGCTTTCTTT
size: NA; V: TRBV2; D: NA; J: TRBJ2-7; CDR3: CASTGTSYEQYF; DNA: TGTGCCAGCACCGGGACCTCCTACGAGCAGTACTTC
size: NA; V: TRBV23-1; D: NA; J: TRBJ1-5; CDR3: CASSQLQGRNQPQHF; DNA: TGCGCCAGCAGTCAATTGCAGGGGCGCAATCAGCCCCAGCATTTT
size: NA; V: TRBV14; D: NA; J: TRBJ1-3; CDR3: CASSQGPGRSDTIYF; DNA: TGTGCCAGCAGCCAAGGTCCGGGGAGATCGGACACCATATATTTT
size: NA; V: TRBV27; D: TRBD1; J: TRBJ1-6; CDR3: CASSPGTGGGLNSPLHF; DNA: TGTGCCAGCAGTCCTGGGACAGGGGGCGGACTTAATTCACCCCTCCACTTT
size: NA; V: TRBV27; D: NA; J: TRBJ2-3; CDR3: CASSRFAADTQYF; DNA: TGTGCCAGCAGCCGATTCGCGGCAGATACGCAGTATTTT
size: few; V: TRBV4-1; D: NA; J: TRBJ1-2; CDR3: CASSQGGPALERRGYTF; DNA: TGCGCCAGCAGCCAAGGTGGGCCGGCCCTCGAGCGCCGGGGCTACACCTTC
size: many; V: TRBV7-7; D: TRBD2; J: TRBJ2-1; CDR3: CASSPGLALNYNEQFF; DNA: TGTGCTAGCAGCCCGGGACTAGCCCTAAACTACAATGAGCAGTTCTTC
size: many; V: TRBV7-9; D: NA; J: TRBJ2-6; CDR3: CASSLVVGEAGANVLTF; DNA: TGTGCCAGCAGCTTAGTGGTTGGGGAAGCTGGGGCCAACGTCCTGACTTTC
size: NA; V: TRBV29-1; D: NA; J: TRBJ1-2; CDR3: CSVEGRYGYTF; DNA: TGCAGCGTTGAGGGGAGATATGGCTACACCTTC
size: NA; V: TRBV20-1; D: TRBD2; J: TRBJ2-1; CDR3: CSAGTRGGRDEQFF; DNA: TGCAGTGCAGGGACTAGAGGAGGTCGCGATGAGCAGTTCTTC
size: many; V: TRBV7-9; D: NA; J: TRBJ1-2; CDR3: CASSLTGNPHYGYTF; DNA: TGTGCCAGCAGCTTAACCGGGAACCCTCACTATGGCTACACCTTC
size: NA; V: TRBV7-2; D: NA; J: TRBJ2-5; CDR3: CACTSASRGQETQYF; DNA: TGTGCCTGTACATCGGCTAGCAGGGGCCAAGAGACCCAGTACTTC
size: NA; V: TRBV7-4; D: NA; J: TRBJ2-1; CDR3: CASSLEAVIYNEQFF; DNA: TGTGCCAGCAGCTTAGAAGCGGTGATATACAATGAGCAGTTCTTC
size: NA; V: TRBV7-9; D: TRBD1; J: TRBJ2-7; CDR3: CASTPSGTGAFSSSYEQYF; DNA: TGTGCCAGCACCCCCTCCGGGACAGGGGCCTTCAGTAGCTCCTACGAGCAGTACTTC
size: few; V: TRBV4-1; D: NA; J: TRBJ2-2; CDR3: CASSQDRPNTGELFF; DNA: TGCGCCAGCAGCCAAGACCGGCCGAACACCGGGGAGCTGTTTTTT
size: few; V: TRBV12-5; D: NA; J: TRBJ1-2; CDR3: CASGFEPTGTEDGYTF; DNA: TGTGCTAGTGGTTTTGAACCTACAGGTACTGAGGACGGCTACACCTTC
size: NA; V: TRBV6-8; D: NA; J: TRBJ2-2; CDR3: CASSYGVGGANTGELFF; DNA: TGTGCCAGCAGTTACGGGGTGGGGGGCGCGAACACCGGGGAGCTGTTTTTT
size: NA; V: TRBV4-1; D: TRBD1; J: TRBJ2-5; CDR3: CASSQPGQGRETQYF; DNA: TGCGCCAGCAGCCAGCCGGGACAGGGGAGAGAGACCCAGTACTTC
size: few; V: TRBV4-3; D: NA; J: TRBJ1-2; CDR3: CASSQDGGDYGYTF; DNA: TGCGCCAGCAGCCAAGATGGCGGGGACTATGGCTACACCTTC